Given below is one T cell receptor beta chain in context. This sample is part of a study of blood T cell repertoires in COVID-19. Overall study: Acute-phase and convalescent COVID-19 samples originated in the United States, Italy and Spain. T cells, B-cell-depleted T cells, or PBMCs supplied cDNA or gDNA.

Authors' processing steps: By means of reference gene primer amplification, nucleated cell counts were estimated. Produced via immunoSEQ multiplex PCR; TCRdb's table is partial and in-frame only. For V, J and clone size, that table is used; D and trimming come from the DNA. The sample includes approximately 89,000 clones, under 85% of them seen just once. The CDR3 spans 16 residues. Germline values: CDR1 MDHEN, CDR2 SYDVKM. Trimming pared 2 bases from V and 0 bases from J, leaving 11 bases between. The sample consisted of peripheral blood. The rearrangement links TRBV28 to TRBJ2-1; D is unresolved. This clonotype originated in a man aged 65 to 85 with acute or convalescent COVID-19. CDR3 loop: CASSLNDWSSYNEQFF. The CDR3 nucleotides read TGTGCCAGCAGTTTAAACGACTGGAGCTCCTACAATGAGCAGTTCTTC.